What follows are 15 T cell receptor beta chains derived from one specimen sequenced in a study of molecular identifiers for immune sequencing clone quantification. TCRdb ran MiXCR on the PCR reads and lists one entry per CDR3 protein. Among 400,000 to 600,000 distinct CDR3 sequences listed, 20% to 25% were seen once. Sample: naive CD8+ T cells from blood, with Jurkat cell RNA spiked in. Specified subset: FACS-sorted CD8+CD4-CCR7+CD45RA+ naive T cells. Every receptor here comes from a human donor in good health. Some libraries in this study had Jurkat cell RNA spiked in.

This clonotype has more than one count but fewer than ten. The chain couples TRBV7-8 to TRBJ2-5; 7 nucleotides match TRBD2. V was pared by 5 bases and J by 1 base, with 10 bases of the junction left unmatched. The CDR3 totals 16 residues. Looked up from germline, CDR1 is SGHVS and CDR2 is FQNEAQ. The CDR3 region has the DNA TGTGCCAGCAGCCCACTACTAAGCGGGGTCCAAGAGACCCAGTACTTC. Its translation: CASSPLLSGVQETQYF.

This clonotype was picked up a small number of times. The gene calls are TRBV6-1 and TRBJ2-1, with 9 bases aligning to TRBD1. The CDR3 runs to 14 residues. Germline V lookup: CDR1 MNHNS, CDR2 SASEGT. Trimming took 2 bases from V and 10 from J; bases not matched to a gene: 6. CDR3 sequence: CASSEFGTGNEQFF. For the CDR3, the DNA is TGTGCCAGCAGTGAATTTGGGACAGGGAACGAGCAGTTCTTC.

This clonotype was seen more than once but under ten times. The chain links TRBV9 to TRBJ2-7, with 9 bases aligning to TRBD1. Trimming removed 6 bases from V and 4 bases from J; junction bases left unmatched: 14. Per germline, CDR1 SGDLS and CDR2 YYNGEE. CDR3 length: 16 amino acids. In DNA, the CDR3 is TGTGCCAGCACCCTATCCGGGACAGGGAGTTTTTACGAGCAGTACTTC. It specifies CASTLSGTGSFYEQYF. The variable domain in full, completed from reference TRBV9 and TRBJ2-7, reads DSGVTQTPKHLITATGQRVTLRCSPRSGDLSVYWYQQSLDQGLQFLIQYYNGEERAKGNILERFSAQQFPDLHSELNLSSLELGDSALYFCASTLSGTGSFYEQYFGPGTRLTVT.

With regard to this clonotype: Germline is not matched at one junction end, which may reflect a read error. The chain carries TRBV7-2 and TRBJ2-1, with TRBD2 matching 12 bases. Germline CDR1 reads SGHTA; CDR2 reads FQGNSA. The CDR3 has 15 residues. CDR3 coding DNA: TGTGCCAGCAGCTTGCTAGCGGGGGGGTACAATGAGCGGTTCTTC. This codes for CASSLLAGGYNERFF.

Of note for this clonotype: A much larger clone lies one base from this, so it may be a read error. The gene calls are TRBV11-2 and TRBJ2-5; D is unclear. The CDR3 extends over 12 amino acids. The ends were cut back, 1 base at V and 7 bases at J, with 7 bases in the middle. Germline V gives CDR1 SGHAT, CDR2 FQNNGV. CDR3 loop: CASSLGGRTQYF. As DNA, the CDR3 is TGTGCCAGCAGCTTAGGCGGTCGGACCCAGTACTTC. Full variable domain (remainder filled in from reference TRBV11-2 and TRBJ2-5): EAGVAQSPRYKIIEKRQSVAFWCNPISGHATLYWYQQILGQGPKLLIQFQNNGVVDDSQLPKDRFSAERLKGVDSTLKIQPAKLEDSAVYLCASSLGGRTQYFGPGTRLLVL.

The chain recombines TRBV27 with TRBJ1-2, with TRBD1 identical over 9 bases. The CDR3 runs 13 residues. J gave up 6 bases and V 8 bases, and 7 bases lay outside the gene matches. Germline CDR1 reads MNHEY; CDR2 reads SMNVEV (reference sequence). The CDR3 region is CASSLGQGHGYTF. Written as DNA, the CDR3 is TGTGCCAGCTCCCTTGGACAGGGGCATGGCTACACCTTC.

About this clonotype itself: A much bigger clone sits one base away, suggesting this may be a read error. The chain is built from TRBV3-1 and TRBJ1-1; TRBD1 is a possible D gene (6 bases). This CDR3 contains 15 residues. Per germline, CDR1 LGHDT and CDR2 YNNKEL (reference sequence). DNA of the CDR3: TGTGCCGGCAGCCAACTCCAACAGGGGAACACTGAAGCTTTCTTT. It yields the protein CAGSQLQQGNTEAFF.

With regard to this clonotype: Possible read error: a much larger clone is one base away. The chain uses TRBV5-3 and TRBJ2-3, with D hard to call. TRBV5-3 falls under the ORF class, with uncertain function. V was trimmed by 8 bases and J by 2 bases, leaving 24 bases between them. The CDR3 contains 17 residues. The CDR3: CASTHLLAQGFTDTQYF. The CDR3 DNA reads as TGTGCCAGCACCCATCTACTTGCCCAAGGATTCACAGATACGCAGTATTTT.

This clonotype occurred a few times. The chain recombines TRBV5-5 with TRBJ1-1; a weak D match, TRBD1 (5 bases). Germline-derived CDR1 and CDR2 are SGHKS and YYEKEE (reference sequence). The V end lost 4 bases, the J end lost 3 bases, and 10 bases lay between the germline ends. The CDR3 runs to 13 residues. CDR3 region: CASSPGAYTEAFF. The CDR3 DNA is TGTGCCAGCAGCCCCGGGGCGTACACTGAAGCTTTCTTT.

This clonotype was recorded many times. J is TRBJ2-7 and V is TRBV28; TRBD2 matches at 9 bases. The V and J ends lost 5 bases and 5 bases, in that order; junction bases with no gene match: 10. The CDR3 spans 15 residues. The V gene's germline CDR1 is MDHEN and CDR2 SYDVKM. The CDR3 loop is CASSVGAGGLDEQYF. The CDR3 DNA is TGTGCCAGCAGTGTTGGGGCGGGAGGGCTCGACGAGCAGTACTTC.

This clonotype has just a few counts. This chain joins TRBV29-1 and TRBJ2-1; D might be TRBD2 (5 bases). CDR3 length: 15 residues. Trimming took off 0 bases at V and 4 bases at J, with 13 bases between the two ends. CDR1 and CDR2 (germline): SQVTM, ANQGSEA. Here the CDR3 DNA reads TGCAGCGTTGAAGATTTGTCCGGGATGTACAATGAGCAGTTCTTC. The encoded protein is CSVEDLSGMYNEQFF.

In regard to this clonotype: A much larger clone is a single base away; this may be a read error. This CDR3 is CASSQDSGQKYNPPLHF. CDR3 DNA sequence: TGTGCCAGCAGCCAAGATTCGGGCCAGAAATATAATCCACCCCTCCACTTT. This chain uses TRBV4-2 with TRBJ1-6; no reliable D call. The germline V gene encodes CDR1 LGHNA and CDR2 YNFKEQ. The CDR3 runs 17 residues.

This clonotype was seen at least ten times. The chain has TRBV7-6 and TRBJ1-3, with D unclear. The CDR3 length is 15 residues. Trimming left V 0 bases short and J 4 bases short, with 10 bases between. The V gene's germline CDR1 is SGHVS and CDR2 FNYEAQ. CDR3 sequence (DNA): TGTGCCAGCAGCTTAGCAACCCGCTCAGGAAACACCATATATTTT. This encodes CASSLATRSGNTIYF.

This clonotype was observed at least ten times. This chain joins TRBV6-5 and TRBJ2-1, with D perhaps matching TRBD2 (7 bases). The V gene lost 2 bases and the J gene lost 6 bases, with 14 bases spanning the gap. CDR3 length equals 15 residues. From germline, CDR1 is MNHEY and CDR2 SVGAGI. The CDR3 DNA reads TGTGCCAGCAGTTACACAGGGAGGGCCGGCAATGAGCAGTTCTTC. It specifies CASSYTGRAGNEQFF.

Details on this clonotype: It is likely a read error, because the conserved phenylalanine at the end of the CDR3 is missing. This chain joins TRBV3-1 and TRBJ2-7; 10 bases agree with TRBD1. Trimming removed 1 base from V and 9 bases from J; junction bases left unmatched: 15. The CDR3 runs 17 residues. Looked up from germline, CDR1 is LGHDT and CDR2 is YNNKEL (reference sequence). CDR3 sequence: CASSQVVDGQGDRRQYL. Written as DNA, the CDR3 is TGTGCCAGCAGCCAAGTAGTGGACGGACAGGGGGACCGTCGGCAGTACCTC.